This T cell receptor beta chain was sequenced during a study of cytomegalovirus exposure and HLA in healthy donors. Study-wide points: Fewer N-insertions than the roughly 630-donor mean were reportedly shown by an Asian-associated ancestry cluster in a later analysis. In an earlier analysis, most TCR beta V segments were productive about 87% or about 30% of the time. Overall, some 160 TCR beta chains were annotated as cytomegalovirus-associated. The authors later linked a missense DCLRE1C variant to TCR beta V- and J-gene trimming.

Primers for the PCR totalled 60 Vbeta and 13 Jbeta. TCRdb's table, derived via immunoSEQ multiplex PCR, lists solely in-frame clones and lacks some. Of about 130,000 clones in the sample, more than 80% were seen once. V lost 1 base, J lost 6 bases, and 7 bases lay in between. The germline CDR1 and CDR2 sequences are SGHDN and FVKESK. The CDR3 spans 12 residues. Concerning this clone: Its specificity is unknown.

Material for sequencing was PBMCs. This chain joins TRBV14 and TRBJ2-7; no clear D gene. The TCR comes from a woman younger than 45 in good health and CMV-seropositive. CDR3: CASSQVGIEQYF. DNA for the CDR3: TGTGCCAGCAGCCAAGTTGGCATCGAGCAGTACTTC.